This T cell receptor (beta chain) originates from a study of T-cell reconstitution after alpha-beta-depleted transplantation in children. For TCRbeta, the library was prepared with unique molecular identifiers. A single record per CDR3 protein comes from TCRdb applying MiXCR to the PCR reads. Of fewer than 350,000 distinct CDR3 sequences listed, approximately 7.3% are singletons. This clonotype was detected ten times or more. Antigen specificity is unknown. Broader study findings: The study traced high day-60 TCRbeta diversity in some patients to surviving recipient T cells and thymic progenitors. The study reportedly traced alpha-beta T cells about two months after transplant to several hundred expanded graft clones. At the one-year point after transplant, T-cell counts and TCRbeta diversity were found to come mostly from T cells that had been newly produced.

The length of the CDR3 is 14 residues. The V end was cut by 3 bases, the J end by 1 base, with 9 bases between. The sequencing here drew on peripheral blood, taken 360 days after TCRalphabeta/CD19-depleted stem cell transplant. The receptor was isolated from a female patient under 10 years old who had a stem cell transplant for Fanconi anemia, so the T cells may come from the graft donor. This sequence joins TRBV12-3 or TRBV12-4 and TRBJ1-2, with D possibly being TRBD1 (5 bases). In DNA, the CDR3 is TGTGCCAGCAGTTTTTTGGGACTTAACTATGGCTACACCTTC. Amino acids: CASSFLGLNYGYTF.